The 31 T cell receptor beta chains below come from one sample, sequenced in a study of blood T cells in healthy people across ages. A sample-barcoded 5' primer and a J-beta primer mix were used in a second PCR of about 7 to 11 cycles. MiXCR, applied by TCRdb to the 5' RACE reads, yields one record per CDR3 protein. The sample shows hundreds of thousands of distinct CDR3 sequences, approximately 21% of them seen only once. What was sequenced was blood. The receptors stem from a man between 70 and 80 years old in good health.

This clonotype has at least ten counts. The genes are TRBV28 and TRBJ1-2, with 8 bases that match TRBD1. The V segment lost 4 bases and the J segment 8 bases; nucleotides outside the gene matches: 6. Germline V CDR1 and CDR2: MDHEN, SYDVKM. This CDR3 has 13 residues. In DNA form, the CDR3 reads TGTGCCAGCAGTTCCCAGGGGGCGGGGGGCTACACCTTC. This gives the protein CASSSQGAGGYTF.

The V and J genes are TRBV20-1 and TRBJ2-3; D possibly uses TRBD1 or TRBD2 (5 bases each). Looked up from germline, CDR1 is DFQATT and CDR2 is SNEGSKA (reference sequence). The CDR3 covers 15 residues. Trimming removed 0 bases from V and 0 bases from J, with 10 bases in between. This chain's CDR3 is CSAREPGRSTDTQYF. The DNA for the CDR3 is TGCAGTGCTAGAGAACCGGGACGGAGCACAGATACGCAGTATTTT.

In this sample, this clonotype turned up once. The J gene is TRBJ2-5, the V gene TRBV18; maybe TRBD2 (5 bases). The J call may be in error: the DNA end matches TRBJ2-7 better. This CDR3 contains 15 residues. Germline V CDR1 and CDR2: KGHSH, LQKENI. CDR3 bases: TGTGCCAGCTCACCGGTGGGGAGTAACGCCTACGAGCAGTACTTC. Translated: CASSPVGSNAYEQYF.

This chain's CDR3 is CASRRPGTYQETQYF. The CDR3 DNA reads as TGTGCCAGCAGGAGACCTGGGACGTATCAAGAGACCCAGTACTTC. The chain recombines TRBV28 with TRBJ2-5; either TRBD1 or TRBD2 may supply D (5 bases each). This CDR3 region has 15 residues. V was shortened by 6 bases and J by 2 bases, with 16 bases between the two germline ends. Germline V gene data show CDR1 as MDHEN and CDR2 as SYDVKM.

V and J are TRBV10-3 and TRBJ2-3, with D unresolved. Germline CDR1 reads ENHRY; CDR2 reads SYGVKD. CDR3 length: 16 residues. With 4 bases removed from V and 2 bases from J, the gap between germline ends came to 16 bases. Here the CDR3 reads CAISVKGSGHTDTQYF. In DNA form, the CDR3 reads TGTGCCATCAGTGTTAAAGGGTCCGGTCACACAGATACGCAGTATTTT.

The chain carries TRBV3-1 and TRBJ2-4; no clear D gene. The germline CDR1 and CDR2 sequences are LGHDT and YNNKEL (reference sequence). V lost 4 bases, J lost 0 bases, and 10 bases lay in between. There are 15 residues in the CDR3. The CDR3 DNA reads as TGTGCCAGCAGCCCAGCCTCAATAGCCAAAAACATTCAGTACTTC. It specifies CASSPASIAKNIQYF.

This chain joins TRBV6-4 and TRBJ2-1; TRBD1 or TRBD2 may be the D gene (6 bases each). V lost 3 bases and J lost 2, with 14 bases in between. Germline V gene data show CDR1 as MRHNA and CDR2 as SNTAGT. The length of the CDR3 is 16 residues. CDR3 residues: CASSEIGGGTYNEQFF. DNA for the CDR3: TGTGCCAGCAGTGAGATAGGGGGAGGCACCTACAATGAGCAGTTCTTC.

V usage is TRBV9 and J usage is TRBJ2-5; TRBD2 might be the D (5 bases). Trimming stripped 0 bases from V and 0 bases from J, with 6 bases between. The CDR3 length is 14 residues. Germline V gene lookup returns CDR1 SGDLS and CDR2 YYNGEE. The CDR3 reads CASSVGTYQETQYF. DNA for the CDR3: TGTGCCAGCAGCGTAGGGACTTACCAAGAGACCCAGTACTTC.

There are a few counts of this clonotype. The chain links TRBV13 to TRBJ2-2, with D possibly matching TRBD2 (6 bases). The CDR3 consists of 16 residues. With 2 bases removed from V and 3 bases from J, the gap between germline ends came to 13 bases. Germline V gene data show CDR1 as PRHDT and CDR2 as FYEKMQ (reference sequence). The CDR3 DNA sequence: TGTGCCAGCAGCTTACGACGGTGGAGGGACACCGGGGAGCTGTTTTTT. It is translated as CASSLRRWRDTGELFF. The full variable domain, with the rest looked up from reference TRBV13 and TRBJ2-2, is AAGVIQSPRHLIKEKRETATLKCYPIPRHDTVYWYQQGPGQDPQFLISFYEKMQSDKGSIPDRFSAQQFSDYHSELNMSSLELGDSALYFCASSLRRWRDTGELFFGEGSRLTVL.

The chain is built from TRBV28 and TRBJ2-5; D is perhaps TRBD1 or TRBD2 (6 bases each). Germline assignment: CDR1 MDHEN and CDR2 SYDVKM. V gave up 5 bases and J gave up 5 bases, with 12 bases separating them. This CDR3 is 13 amino acids long. The CDR3 DNA reads as TGTGCCAGCAGTGGCTCGGGGGCTGAGACCCAGTACTTC. Protein: CASSGSGAETQYF.

This clonotype was seen only a few times. The chain couples TRBV20-1 to TRBJ2-7; TRBD1 or TRBD2 may be the D gene (5 bases each). V dropped 2 bases and J dropped 4 bases, with 15 bases sitting between them. Per germline, CDR1 DFQATT and CDR2 SNEGSKA (reference sequence). The CDR3 has 14 residues. CDR3 in DNA: TGCAGTGCTAGAACCACCGGGACCCGATACGAGCAGTACTTC. The encoded protein is CSARTTGTRYEQYF.

The gene calls are TRBV5-1 and TRBJ2-2; 8 positions match TRBD1. The germline gives CDR1 SGHRS, CDR2 YFSETQ. The CDR3 sequence is 15 residues long. V was clipped by 4 bases and J by 3 bases; unmatched bases: 5. CDR3 sequence (DNA): TGCGCCAGCAGCGCGAAGACAGGGGACACCGGGGAGCTGTTTTTT. Its translation: CASSAKTGDTGELFF.

This chain joins TRBV12-3 or TRBV12-4 and TRBJ2-3, with D possibly being TRBD2 (5 bases). The CDR3 extends over 15 amino acids. Trimming removed 4 bases at V and 5 bases at J, with 16 bases between. The CDR3 loop reads CASSWSGPGGDTQYF. The CDR3 DNA is TGTGCCAGCAGTTGGAGCGGTCCAGGAGGAGATACGCAGTATTTT.

This clonotype was counted a few times. V and J are TRBV6-5 and TRBJ2-4, with 13 bases matching TRBD2. The CDR3 totals 16 residues. V shed 5 bases and J 9 bases; nucleotides not matched to a gene: 10. CDR1 is MNHEY and CDR2 is SVGAGI in the germline V gene. Here the CDR3 reads CASSPPPTSGRPIQYF. The CDR3 DNA follows: TGTGCCAGCAGTCCCCCTCCGACTAGCGGGAGGCCCATTCAGTACTTC.

This clonotype was found a few times. The V call is TRBV20-1, the J call TRBJ2-1; 12 positions agree with TRBD2. Judging by the DNA end, TRBJ2-7 fits better; the J call may be wrong. The CDR3 sequence is 15 residues long. The germline V gene has CDR1 DFQATT and CDR2 SNEGSKA (reference sequence). CDR3 DNA sequence: TGCAGTGCTAGACTAGCGGGAGGGCCTCGGAACGAGCAGTACTTC. It encodes CSARLAGGPRNEQYF.

V is TRBV6-5 and J is TRBJ2-5; 7 nucleotides line up with TRBD2. Germline V gene lookup returns CDR1 MNHEY and CDR2 SVGAGI. The CDR3 covers 15 residues. V gave up 3 bases and J gave up 2 bases; unmatched junction bases: 6. DNA for the CDR3: TGTGCCAGCAGTTATGTAGCGGGCAGACAAGAGACCCAGTACTTC. The encoded protein is CASSYVAGRQETQYF.

The rearrangement links TRBV19 to TRBJ2-1; TRBD2 agrees at 7 bases. Germline CDR1 LNHDA, CDR2 SQIVND (reference sequence). Losses at the gene ends were 0 bases for V and 2 bases for J; bases not matched to a gene: 7. The CDR3 contains 17 residues. CDR3 amino acids: CASSIEASGLAYNEQFF. In DNA, the CDR3 is TGTGCCAGTAGTATAGAGGCTAGCGGTCTCGCCTACAATGAGCAGTTCTTC.

This clonotype was seen more than once but under ten times. The V and J genes are TRBV7-6 and TRBJ2-5; 9 bases line up with TRBD1. The J call may not be correct, given that the DNA end is closer to TRBJ2-7. Germline V gene data show CDR1 as SGHVS and CDR2 as FNYEAQ. There are 19 residues in the CDR3. The CDR3 is CASSVGPYRDRDYSYEQYF. CDR3 bases: TGTGCCAGCAGCGTCGGGCCCTACCGGGACAGGGACTACTCCTACGAGCAGTACTTC.

The V and J genes are TRBV11-2 and TRBJ2-5, with TRBD1 identical over 8 bases. The last part of the DNA fits TRBJ2-1 better; the J call may be wrong. Germline assignment: CDR1 SGHAT and CDR2 FQNNGV. The CDR3 totals 13 residues. CDR3 amino acids: CASSPDRANEQFF. CDR3 DNA: TGTGCCAGCAGCCCGGACAGGGCCAATGAGCAGTTCTTC.

A few counts support this clonotype. One junction end does not reproduce the germline sequence, and a read error may be involved. J is TRBJ1-2 and V is TRBV29-1; D unresolved. From germline, CDR1 is SQVTM and CDR2 ANQGSEA. The CDR3 consists of 14 residues. The chain's CDR3 is CSVDGRTPNYGHTF. The CDR3, as DNA: TGCAGCGTTGACGGCAGGACGCCGAACTATGGCCACACCTTC.

This clonotype was detected only a few times. The chain links TRBV18 to TRBJ1-1, with a weak D call TRBD1 (5 bases). Germline values: CDR1 KGHSH, CDR2 LQKENI. The length of the CDR3 is 15 residues. V shed 2 bases and J shed 1 base, with 11 bases lying between them. The CDR3 protein is CASSPTGLGNTEAFF. CDR3 sequence (DNA): TGTGCCAGCTCACCAACGGGACTTGGGAACACTGAAGCTTTCTTT.

In this sample, this clonotype turned up many times. V and J are TRBV15 and TRBJ1-2; weak D call: TRBD1 (5 bases). V shed 1 base and J shed 10 bases, with 13 bases lying between them. Germline values: CDR1 LNHNV, CDR2 YYDKDF (reference sequence). The CDR3 is 13 amino acids. In nucleotides, the CDR3 is TGTGCCACCAGCAGAGCCTCGGGGCAGGTCTACACCTTC. This translates into CATSRASGQVYTF. Looking up the rest from reference TRBV15 and TRBJ1-2 gives the full variable domain: DAMVIQNPRYQVTQFGKPVTLSCSQTLNHNVMYWYQQKSSQAPKLLFHYYDKDFNNEADTPDNFQSRRPNTSFCFLDIRSPGLGDTAMYLCATSRASGQVYTFGSGTRLTVV.

This clonotype was seen a handful of times. J is TRBJ2-1 and V is TRBV11-2; 9 nucleotides line up with TRBD2. V was clipped by 2 bases and J by 6 bases; unmatched bases: 5. Germline-derived CDR1 and CDR2 are SGHAT and FQNNGV. The CDR3 runs to 15 residues. In DNA form, the CDR3 reads TGTGCCAGCAGCTTAAATAGCGGGAGTATCAATGAGCAGTTCTTC. The encoded protein is CASSLNSGSINEQFF.

This clonotype was picked up a small number of times. This rearrangement joins TRBV27 to TRBJ2-7, with TRBD2 identical over 11 bases. Germline-derived CDR1 and CDR2 are MNHEY and SMNVEV (reference sequence). The CDR3 totals 16 residues. Losses at the gene ends were 8 bases for V and 0 bases for J; bases not matched to a gene: 9. The CDR3 nucleotides read TGTGCCAGCGGGGGTCTAGGGACTAGCGGCTCCTACGAGCAGTACTTC. It encodes CASGGLGTSGSYEQYF.

This clonotype came up many times. V usage is TRBV20-1 and J usage is TRBJ1-2; D is unresolved. Germline CDR1 reads DFQATT; CDR2 reads SNEGSKA (reference sequence). The V and J ends lost 3 bases and 1 base respectively, with 6 bases between them. This CDR3 spans 12 amino acids. The CDR3 protein is CSASTDNYGYTF. The CDR3 nucleotides read TGCAGTGCTAGCACGGATAACTATGGCTACACCTTC.

The V gene is TRBV10-3, the J gene TRBJ2-2, with D possibly being TRBD1 or TRBD2 (5 bases each). The length of the CDR3 is 12 residues. V was cut by 6 bases and J by 4 bases, with 6 bases left in between. Germline CDR1 is ENHRY and CDR2 is SYGVKD. CDR3 in amino acids: CAIRGTTGELFF. CDR3 coding DNA: TGTGCCATCAGGGGGACCACCGGGGAGCTGTTTTTT.

The chain carries TRBV29-1 and TRBJ2-7; possibly TRBD1 for D (6 bases). Germline CDR1 and CDR2: SQVTM and ANQGSEA. CDR3 length equals 12 residues. The ends were cut back, 0 bases at V and 6 bases at J, with 9 bases in the middle. Here the CDR3 DNA reads TGCAGCGTTGAAGAGGGGACAAGCGAGCAGTACTTC. Translated, it gives CSVEEGTSEQYF.

This clonotype occurred a few times. The rearrangement links TRBV27 to TRBJ2-5, with 9 bases identical to TRBD1. CDR1 MNHEY and CDR2 SMNVEV come from the germline V gene (reference sequence). The CDR3 runs to 16 residues. Losses at the gene ends were 3 bases for V and 3 bases for J; bases not matched to a gene: 8. The CDR3 coding sequence is TGTGCCAGCAGTTTCGGACAGGGGAGGTCCAAAGAGACCCAGTACTTC. It yields the protein CASSFGQGRSKETQYF.

This clonotype was seen repeatedly, ten times or more. The gene calls are TRBV19 and TRBJ2-1; 7 nucleotides line up with TRBD2. Germline values: CDR1 LNHDA, CDR2 SQIVND (reference sequence). V shed 3 bases, J shed 7 bases, and the junction held 12 bases outside the gene matches. The CDR3 spans 16 residues. DNA of the CDR3: TGTGCCAGTAGTATGTCACGGCGGGAGTTCAAAAATGAGCAGTTCTTC. This sequence encodes CASSMSRREFKNEQFF.

Note on this clonotype: A read error is likely, as this CDR3 ends without the conserved phenylalanine or tryptophan. The chain has TRBV20-1 and TRBJ1-1, with D unclear. The V and J ends lost 6 bases and 0 bases respectively, with 8 bases between them. Germline V gene sequence: CDR1 DFQATT, CDR2 SNEGSKA (reference sequence). The CDR3 runs to 12 residues. CDR3 in DNA: TGCAGTGCCCCACCAATGAACACTGAAGCTTTCCTT. Amino acids: CSAPPMNTEAFL.

This clonotype showed up just a few times. The genes are TRBV4-3 and TRBJ2-7, with a possible D match to TRBD2 (5 bases). This CDR3 region has 16 residues. Per germline, CDR1 LGHNA and CDR2 YSLEER. V was pared by 1 base and J by 0 bases, with 13 bases between. The chain's CDR3 is CASSQVLGLSSYEQYF. The CDR3 region has the DNA TGCGCCAGCAGCCAAGTCCTCGGACTGAGCTCCTACGAGCAGTACTTC.